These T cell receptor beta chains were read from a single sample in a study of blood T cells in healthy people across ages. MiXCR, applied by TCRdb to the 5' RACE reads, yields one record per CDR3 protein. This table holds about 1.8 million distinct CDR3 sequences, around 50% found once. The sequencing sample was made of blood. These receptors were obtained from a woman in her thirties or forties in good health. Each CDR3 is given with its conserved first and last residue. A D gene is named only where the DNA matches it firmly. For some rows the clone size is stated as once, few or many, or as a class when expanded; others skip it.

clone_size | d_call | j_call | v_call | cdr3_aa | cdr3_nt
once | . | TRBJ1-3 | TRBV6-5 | CASSTRGSWGNTIYF | TGTGCCAGCAGTACGAGGGGCAGTTGGGGAAACACCATATATTTT
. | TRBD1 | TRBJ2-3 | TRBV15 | CASAKGAMEGTDTQYF | TGTGCCTCCGCGAAGGGGGCTATGGAGGGCACAGATACGCAGTATTTT
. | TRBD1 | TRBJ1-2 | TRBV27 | CASSFRTGKGYGYTF | TGTGCCAGCAGTTTCCGGACAGGGAAAGGCTATGGCTACACCTTC
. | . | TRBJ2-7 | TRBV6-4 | CASRYGTDEQYF | TGTGCCAGCAGATACGGTACCGACGAGCAGTACTTC
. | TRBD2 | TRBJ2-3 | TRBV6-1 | CASSEAAGGPDTQYF | TGTGCCAGCAGTGAAGCAGCGGGAGGGCCAGATACGCAGTATTTT
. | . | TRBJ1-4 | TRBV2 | CASRETAYNEKLFF | TGTGCCAGCAGGGAGACAGCCTATAATGAAAAACTGTTTTTT
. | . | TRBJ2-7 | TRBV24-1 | CATQGSSYEQYF | TGTGCCACGCAGGGTAGCTCCTACGAGCAGTACTTC
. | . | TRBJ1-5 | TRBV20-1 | CSASRGAKYSNQPQHF | TGCAGTGCTAGTAGGGGGGCGAAATATAGCAATCAGCCCCAGCATTTT
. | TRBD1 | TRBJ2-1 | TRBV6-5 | CASSYSSGTGIFTSSNEQFF | TGTGCCAGCAGTTACTCTAGTGGGACAGGCATTTTTACTTCGTCCAATGAGCAGTTCTTC
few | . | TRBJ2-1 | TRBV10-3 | CAISGRTNEQFF | TGTGCCATCAGTGGCAGGACCAATGAGCAGTTCTTC
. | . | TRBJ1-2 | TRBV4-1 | CASSQAQGIYGYTF | TGCGCCAGCAGCCAAGCACAGGGTATCTATGGCTACACCTTC
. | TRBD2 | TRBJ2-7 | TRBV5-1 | CASSLVASGGSYEQYF | TGCGCCAGCAGCTTGGTAGCGAGCGGGGGATCCTACGAGCAGTACTTC
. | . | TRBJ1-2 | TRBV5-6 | CASSPGRSLDGYTF | TGTGCCAGCAGCCCGGGGCGGAGTTTAGATGGCTACACCTTC
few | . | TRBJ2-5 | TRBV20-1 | CSARDGFRVTALETQYF | TGCAGTGCTAGAGATGGGTTCAGGGTTACGGCACTCGAGACCCAGTACTTC
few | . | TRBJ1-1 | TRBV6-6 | CASSYMGGTNTEAFF | TGTGCCAGCAGTTATATGGGAGGGACAAACACTGAAGCTTTCTTT
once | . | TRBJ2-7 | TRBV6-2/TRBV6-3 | CAGSYQGRGWDEQYF | TGTGCCGGCAGTTACCAAGGCAGGGGCTGGGACGAGCAGTACTTC
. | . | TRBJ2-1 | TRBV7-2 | CASSQEPGHRNEQFF | TGTGCCAGCAGCCAGGAACCGGGACACCGTAATGAGCAGTTCTTC
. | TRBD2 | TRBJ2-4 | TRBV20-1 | CSARSAGRGNIQYF | TGCAGTGCTAGGTCAGCGGGGCGGGGGAACATTCAGTACTTC
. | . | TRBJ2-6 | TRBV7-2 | CASSLARHLSGANVLTF | TGTGCCAGCAGCTTAGCGCGACACCTCTCTGGGGCCAACGTCCTGACTTTC
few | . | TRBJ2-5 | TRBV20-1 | CSAMGGTQETQYF | TGCAGTGCTATGGGGGGGACACAAGAGACCCAGTACTTC
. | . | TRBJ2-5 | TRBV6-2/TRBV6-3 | CASRNRDFEETQYF | TGTGCCAGCAGAAACCGGGACTTCGAAGAGACCCAGTACTTC
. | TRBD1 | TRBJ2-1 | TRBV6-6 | CASLTTGALDNEQFF | TGTGCCAGTCTTACCACAGGGGCGCTGGACAATGAGCAGTTCTTC
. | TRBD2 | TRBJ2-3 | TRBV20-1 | CSALDSGGTDTQYF | TGCAGTGCACTCGATAGCGGGGGCACAGATACGCAGTATTTT
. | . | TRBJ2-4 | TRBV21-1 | CASSKSGPAKNIQYF | TGTGCCAGCAGCAAATCTGGGCCAGCCAAAAACATTCAGTACTTC
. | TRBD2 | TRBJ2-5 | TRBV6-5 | CASSYSASGQETQYF | TGTGCCAGCAGTTACTCGGCTAGCGGCCAAGAGACCCAGTACTTC
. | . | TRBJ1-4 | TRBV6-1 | CASTRPTVPTTNEKLFF | TGTGCCAGCACCAGACCGACCGTCCCTACAACTAATGAAAAACTGTTTTTT
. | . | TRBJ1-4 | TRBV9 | CASSVHHSEKLFF | TGTGCCAGCAGCGTACACCACTCTGAAAAACTGTTTTTT
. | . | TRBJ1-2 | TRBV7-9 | CASSASLDRQNYGYTF | TGTGCCAGCAGCGCCTCCCTTGACAGACAGAACTATGGCTACACCTTC
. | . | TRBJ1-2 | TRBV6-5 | CASSYGGGLDGYTF | TGTGCCAGCAGTTACGGGGGGGGGTTAGATGGCTACACCTTC
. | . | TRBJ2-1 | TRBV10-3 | CAISVGPRAGYNERFF | TGTGCCATCAGTGTCGGGCCCCGGGCGGGTTACAATGAGCGGTTCTTC
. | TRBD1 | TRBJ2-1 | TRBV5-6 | CASSFRQGKQFF | TGTGCCAGCAGCTTCCGACAGGGGAAGCAGTTCTTC
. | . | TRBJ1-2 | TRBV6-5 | CASSYLQGPISGYTF | TGTGCCAGCAGTTACCTTCAGGGGCCTATCAGCGGCTACACCTTC
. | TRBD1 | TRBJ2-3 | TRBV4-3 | CASSQLTGSTDTQYF | TGCGCCAGCAGCCAACTGACAGGGTCGACAGATACGCAGTATTTT
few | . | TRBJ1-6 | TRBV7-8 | CASSTRQSSPLHF | TGTGCCAGCAGTACCAGACAGAGCTCACCCCTCCACTTT
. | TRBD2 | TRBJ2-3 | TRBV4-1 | CASSQEGGTTTDTQYF | TGCGCCAGCAGCCAAGAGGGCGGGACTACCACAGATACGCAGTATTTT
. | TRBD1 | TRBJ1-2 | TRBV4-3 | CASSRLDRGDGYTF | TGCGCCAGCAGCCGATTGGACAGGGGTGATGGCTACACCTTC
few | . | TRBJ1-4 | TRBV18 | CASRRGMNEKLFF | TGTGCCAGCCGTCGGGGGATGAATGAAAAACTGTTTTTT
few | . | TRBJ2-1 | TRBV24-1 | CATSDSGTLEEQFF | TGTGCCACCAGTGATTCTGGGACCCTTGAAGAGCAGTTCTTC
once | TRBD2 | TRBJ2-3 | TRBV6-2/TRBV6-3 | CASRDWLGGGTTDTQYF | TGTGCCAGCAGGGACTGGTTAGGCGGGGGAACCACAGATACGCAGTATTTT
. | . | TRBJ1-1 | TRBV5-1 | CASSLGDTGTEAFF | TGCGCCAGCAGCTTGGGGGACACGGGCACTGAAGCTTTCTTT
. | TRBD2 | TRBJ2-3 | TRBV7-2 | CASSPTTLAGVLDTQYF | TGTGCCAGCAGCCCCACCACCCTAGCGGGGGTGCTGGATACGCAGTATTTT
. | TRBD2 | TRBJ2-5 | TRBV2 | CASSTTSGVPQETQYF | TGTGCCAGCAGTACGACTAGCGGGGTCCCACAAGAGACCCAGTACTTC
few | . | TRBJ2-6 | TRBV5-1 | CASSIIQSSGANVLTF | TGCGCCAGCAGCATTATCCAGAGCTCTGGGGCCAACGTCCTGACTTTC
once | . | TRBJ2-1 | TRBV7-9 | CACKLAGAAEQFF | TGTGCCTGCAAGCTCGCGGGGGCCGCTGAGCAGTTCTTC